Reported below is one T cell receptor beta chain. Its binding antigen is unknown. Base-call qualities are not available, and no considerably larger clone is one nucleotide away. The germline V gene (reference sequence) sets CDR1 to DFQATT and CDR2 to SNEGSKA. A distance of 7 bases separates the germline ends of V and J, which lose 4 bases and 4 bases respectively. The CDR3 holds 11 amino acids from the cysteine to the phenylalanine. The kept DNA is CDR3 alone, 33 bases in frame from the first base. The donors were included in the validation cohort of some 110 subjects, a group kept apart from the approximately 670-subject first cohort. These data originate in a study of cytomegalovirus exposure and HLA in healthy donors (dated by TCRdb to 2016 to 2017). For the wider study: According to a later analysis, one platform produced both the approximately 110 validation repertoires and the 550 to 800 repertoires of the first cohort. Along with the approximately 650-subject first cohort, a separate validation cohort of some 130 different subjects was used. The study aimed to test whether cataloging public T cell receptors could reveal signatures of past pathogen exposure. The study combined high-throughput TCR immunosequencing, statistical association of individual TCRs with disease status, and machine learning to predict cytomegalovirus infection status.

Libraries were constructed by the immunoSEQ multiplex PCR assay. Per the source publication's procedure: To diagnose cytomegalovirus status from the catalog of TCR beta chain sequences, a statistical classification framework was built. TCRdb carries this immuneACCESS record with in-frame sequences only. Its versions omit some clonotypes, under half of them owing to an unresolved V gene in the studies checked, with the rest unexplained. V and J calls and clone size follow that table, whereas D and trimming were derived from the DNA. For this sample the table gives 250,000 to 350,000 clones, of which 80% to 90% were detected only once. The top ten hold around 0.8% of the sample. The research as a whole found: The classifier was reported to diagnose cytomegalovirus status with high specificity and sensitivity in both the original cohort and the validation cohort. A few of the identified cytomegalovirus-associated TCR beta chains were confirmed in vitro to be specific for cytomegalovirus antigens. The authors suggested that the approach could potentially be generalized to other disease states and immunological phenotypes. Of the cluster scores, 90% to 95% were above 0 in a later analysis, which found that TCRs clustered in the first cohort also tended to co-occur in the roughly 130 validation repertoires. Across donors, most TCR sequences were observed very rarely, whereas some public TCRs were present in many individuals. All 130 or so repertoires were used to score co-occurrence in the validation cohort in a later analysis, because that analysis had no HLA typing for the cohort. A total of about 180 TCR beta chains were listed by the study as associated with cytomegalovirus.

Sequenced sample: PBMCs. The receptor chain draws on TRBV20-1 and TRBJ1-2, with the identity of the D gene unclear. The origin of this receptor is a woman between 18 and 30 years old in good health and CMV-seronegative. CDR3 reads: CSATGGYGYTF. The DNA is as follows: TGCAGTGCTACAGGAGGCTATGGCTACACCTTC.